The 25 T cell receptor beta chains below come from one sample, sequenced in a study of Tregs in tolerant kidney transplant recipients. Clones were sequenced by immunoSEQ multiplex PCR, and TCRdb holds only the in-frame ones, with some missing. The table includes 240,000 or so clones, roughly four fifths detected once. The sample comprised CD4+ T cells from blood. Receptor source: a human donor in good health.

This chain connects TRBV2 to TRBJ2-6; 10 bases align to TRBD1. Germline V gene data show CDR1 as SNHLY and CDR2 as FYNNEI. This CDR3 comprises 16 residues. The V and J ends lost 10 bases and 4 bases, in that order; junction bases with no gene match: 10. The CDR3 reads CATYPGTGVGANVLTF. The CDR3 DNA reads TGTGCCACCTACCCCGGGACAGGGGTCGGGGCCAACGTCCTGACTTTC.

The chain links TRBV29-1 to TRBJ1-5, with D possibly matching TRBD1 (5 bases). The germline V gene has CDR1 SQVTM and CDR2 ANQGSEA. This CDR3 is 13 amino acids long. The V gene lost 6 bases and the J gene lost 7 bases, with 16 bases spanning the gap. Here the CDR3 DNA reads TGCAGCGTACGGCTCAGGGAGGGCCAGCCCCAGCATTTT. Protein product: CSVRLREGQPQHF.

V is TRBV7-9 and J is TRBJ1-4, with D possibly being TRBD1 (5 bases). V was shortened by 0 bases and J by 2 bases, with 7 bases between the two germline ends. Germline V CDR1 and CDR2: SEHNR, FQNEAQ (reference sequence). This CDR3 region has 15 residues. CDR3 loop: CASSLAPGTNEKLFF. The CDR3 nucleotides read TGTGCCAGCAGCTTAGCGCCAGGGACTAATGAAAAACTGTTTTTT.

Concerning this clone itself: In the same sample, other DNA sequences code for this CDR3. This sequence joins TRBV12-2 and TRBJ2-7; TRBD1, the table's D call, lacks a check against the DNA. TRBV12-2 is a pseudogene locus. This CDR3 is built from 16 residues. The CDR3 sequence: CASRLGMGPPSYEQYF. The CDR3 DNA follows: TGTGCAAGTCGCTTAGGGATGGGCCCCCCTTCCTACGAGCAGTACTTC.

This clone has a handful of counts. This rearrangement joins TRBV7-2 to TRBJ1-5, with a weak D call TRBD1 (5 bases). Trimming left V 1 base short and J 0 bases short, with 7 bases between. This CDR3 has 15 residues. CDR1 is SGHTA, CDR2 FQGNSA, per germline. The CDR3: CASSLGRGSNQPQHF. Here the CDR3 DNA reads TGTGCCAGCAGCTTAGGGAGGGGTAGCAATCAGCCCCAGCATTTT.

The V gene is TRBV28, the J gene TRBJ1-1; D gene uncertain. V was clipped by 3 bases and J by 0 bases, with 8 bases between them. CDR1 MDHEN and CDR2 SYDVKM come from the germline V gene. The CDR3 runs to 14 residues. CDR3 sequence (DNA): TGTGCCAGCAGTTTTGGCCCAGTGAACACTGAAGCTTTCTTT. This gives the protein CASSFGPVNTEAFF.

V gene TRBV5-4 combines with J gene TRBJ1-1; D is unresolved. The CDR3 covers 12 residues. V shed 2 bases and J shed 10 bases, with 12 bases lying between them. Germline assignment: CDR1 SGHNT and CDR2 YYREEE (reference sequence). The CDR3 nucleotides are TGTGCCAGCAGCTTCGGTAACTCTTTAGCTTTCTTT. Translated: CASSFGNSLAFF.

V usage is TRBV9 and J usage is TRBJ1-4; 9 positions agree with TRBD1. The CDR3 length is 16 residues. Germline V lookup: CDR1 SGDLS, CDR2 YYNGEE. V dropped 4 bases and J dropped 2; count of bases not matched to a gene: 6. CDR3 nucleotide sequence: TGTGCCAGCAGCTCACAGGGGGCGCGGACTAATGAAAAACTGTTTTTT. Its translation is CASSSQGARTNEKLFF.

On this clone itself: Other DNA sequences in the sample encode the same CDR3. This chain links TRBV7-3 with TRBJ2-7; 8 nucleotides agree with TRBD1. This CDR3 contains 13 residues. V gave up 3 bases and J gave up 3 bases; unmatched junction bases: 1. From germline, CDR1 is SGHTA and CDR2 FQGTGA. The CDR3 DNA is TGTGCCAGCAGCTTCGGGACAGGCTACGAGCAGTACTTC. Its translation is CASSFGTGYEQYF.

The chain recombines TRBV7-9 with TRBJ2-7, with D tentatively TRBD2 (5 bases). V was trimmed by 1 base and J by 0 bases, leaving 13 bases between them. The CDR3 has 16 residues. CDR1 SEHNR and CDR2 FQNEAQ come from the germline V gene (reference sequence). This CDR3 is CASSLGWGDLSYEQYF. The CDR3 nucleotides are TGTGCCAGCAGCTTAGGTTGGGGAGACCTCTCCTACGAGCAGTACTTC.

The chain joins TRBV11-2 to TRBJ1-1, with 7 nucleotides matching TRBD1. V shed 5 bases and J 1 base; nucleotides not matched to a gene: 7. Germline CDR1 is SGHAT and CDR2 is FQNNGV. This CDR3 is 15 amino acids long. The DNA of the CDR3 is TGTGCCAGCAGCGGTCACAGGGGAGGGAACACTGAAGCTTTCTTT. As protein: CASSGHRGGNTEAFF.

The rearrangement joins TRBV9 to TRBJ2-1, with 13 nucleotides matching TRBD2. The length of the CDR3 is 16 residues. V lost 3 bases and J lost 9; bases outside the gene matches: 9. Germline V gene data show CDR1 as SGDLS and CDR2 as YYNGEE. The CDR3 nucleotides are TGTGCCAGCAGCGGCCAACTAGCGGGAGGGCCCGCTGAGCAGTTCTTC. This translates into CASSGQLAGGPAEQFF.

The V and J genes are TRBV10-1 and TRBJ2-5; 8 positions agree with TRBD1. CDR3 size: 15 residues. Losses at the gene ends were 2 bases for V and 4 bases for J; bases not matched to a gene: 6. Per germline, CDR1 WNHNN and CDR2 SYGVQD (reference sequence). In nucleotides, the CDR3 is TGCGCCAGCAGTGAGCCCGGACAGGGTCGAGAGACCCAGTACTTC. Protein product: CASSEPGQGRETQYF.

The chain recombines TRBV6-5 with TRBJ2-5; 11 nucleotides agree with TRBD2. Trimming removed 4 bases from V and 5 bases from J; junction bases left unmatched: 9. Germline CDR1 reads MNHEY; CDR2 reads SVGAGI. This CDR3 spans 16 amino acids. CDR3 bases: TGTGCCAGCAGTTCTACAACTAGCGGGAGTTCGGAGACCCAGTACTTC. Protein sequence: CASSSTTSGSSETQYF.

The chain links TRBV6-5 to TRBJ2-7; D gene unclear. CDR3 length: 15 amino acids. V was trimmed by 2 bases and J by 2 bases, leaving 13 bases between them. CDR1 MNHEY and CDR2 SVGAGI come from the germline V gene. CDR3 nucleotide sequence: TGTGCCAGCAGTTACCCTAAGACGCTTACCTACGAGCAGTACTTC. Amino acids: CASSYPKTLTYEQYF.

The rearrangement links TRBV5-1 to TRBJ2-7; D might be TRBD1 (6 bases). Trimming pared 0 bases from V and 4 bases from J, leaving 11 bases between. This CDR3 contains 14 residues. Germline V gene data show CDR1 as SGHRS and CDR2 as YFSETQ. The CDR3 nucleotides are TGCGCCAGCAGCTTGGTTCCAGGGGAGTACGAGCAGTACTTC. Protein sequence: CASSLVPGEYEQYF.

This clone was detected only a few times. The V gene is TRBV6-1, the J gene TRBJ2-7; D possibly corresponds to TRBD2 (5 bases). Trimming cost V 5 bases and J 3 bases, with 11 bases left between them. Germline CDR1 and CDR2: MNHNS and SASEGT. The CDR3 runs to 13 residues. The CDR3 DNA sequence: TGTGCCAGCAGTCAAAGAGGAGGCTACGAGCAGTACTTC. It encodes CASSQRGGYEQYF.

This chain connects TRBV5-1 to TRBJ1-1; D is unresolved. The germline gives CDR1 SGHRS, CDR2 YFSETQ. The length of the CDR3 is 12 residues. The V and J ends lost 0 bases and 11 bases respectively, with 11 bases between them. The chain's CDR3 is CASSLDLTGAFF. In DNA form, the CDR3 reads TGCGCCAGCAGCTTGGACCTCACGGGGGCTTTCTTT.

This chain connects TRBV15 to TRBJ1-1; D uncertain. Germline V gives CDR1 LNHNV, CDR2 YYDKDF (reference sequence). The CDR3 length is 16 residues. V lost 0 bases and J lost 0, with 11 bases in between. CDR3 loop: CATSRDPNRLNTEAFF. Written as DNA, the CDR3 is TGTGCCACCAGCAGAGATCCGAACAGATTGAACACTGAAGCTTTCTTT.

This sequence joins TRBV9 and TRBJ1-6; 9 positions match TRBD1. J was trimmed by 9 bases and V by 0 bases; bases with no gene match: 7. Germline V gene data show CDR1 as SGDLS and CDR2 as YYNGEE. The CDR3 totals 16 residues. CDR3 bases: TGTGCCAGCAGCGTAGACGGGGGACAGGGCGGTTCACCCCTCCACTTT. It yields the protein CASSVDGGQGGSPLHF.

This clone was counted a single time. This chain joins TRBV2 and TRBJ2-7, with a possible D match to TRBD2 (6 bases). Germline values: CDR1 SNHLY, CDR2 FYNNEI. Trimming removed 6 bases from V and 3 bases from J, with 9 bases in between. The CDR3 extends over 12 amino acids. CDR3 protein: CASRLDYYEQYF. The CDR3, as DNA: TGTGCCAGCAGACTGGACTACTACGAGCAGTACTTC. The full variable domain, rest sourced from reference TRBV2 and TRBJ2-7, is EPEVTQTPSHQVTQMGQEVILRCVPISNHLYFYWYRQILGQKVEFLVSFYNNEISEKSEIFDDQFSVERPDGSNFTLKIRSTKLEDSAMYFCASRLDYYEQYFGPGTRLTVT.

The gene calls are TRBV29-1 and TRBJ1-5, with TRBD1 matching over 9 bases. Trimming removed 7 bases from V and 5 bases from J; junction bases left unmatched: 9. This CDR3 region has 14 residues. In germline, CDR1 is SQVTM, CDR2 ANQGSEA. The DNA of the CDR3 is TGCAGCGCGAGACAGGGGGATGGCGATCAGCCCCAGCATTTT. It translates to CSARQGDGDQPQHF.

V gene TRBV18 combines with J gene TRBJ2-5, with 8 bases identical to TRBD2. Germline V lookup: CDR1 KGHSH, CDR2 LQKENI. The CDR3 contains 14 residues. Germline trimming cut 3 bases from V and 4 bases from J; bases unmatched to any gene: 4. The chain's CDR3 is CASSPRLAGETQYF. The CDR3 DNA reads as TGTGCCAGCTCACCTCGGCTAGCGGGAGAGACCCAGTACTTC.

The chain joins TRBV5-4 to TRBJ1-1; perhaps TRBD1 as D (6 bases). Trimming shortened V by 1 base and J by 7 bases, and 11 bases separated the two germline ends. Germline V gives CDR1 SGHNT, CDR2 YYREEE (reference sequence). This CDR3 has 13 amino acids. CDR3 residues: CASSLWGQIEAFF. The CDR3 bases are TGTGCCAGCAGCTTGTGGGGGCAAATTGAAGCTTTCTTT.

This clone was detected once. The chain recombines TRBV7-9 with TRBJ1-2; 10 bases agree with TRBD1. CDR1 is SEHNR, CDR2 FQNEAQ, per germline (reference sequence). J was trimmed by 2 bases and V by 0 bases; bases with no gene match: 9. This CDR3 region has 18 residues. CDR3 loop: CASSLAADRGWKNYGYTF. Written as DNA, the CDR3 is TGTGCCAGCAGCTTAGCTGCGGACAGGGGGTGGAAAAACTATGGCTACACCTTC. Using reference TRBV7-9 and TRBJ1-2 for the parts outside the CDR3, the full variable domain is DTGVSQNPRHKITKRGQNVTFRCDPISEHNRLYWYRQTLGQGPEFLTYFQNEAQLEKSRLLSDRFSAERPKGSFSTLEIQRTEQGDSAMYLCASSLAADRGWKNYGYTFGSGTRLTVV.